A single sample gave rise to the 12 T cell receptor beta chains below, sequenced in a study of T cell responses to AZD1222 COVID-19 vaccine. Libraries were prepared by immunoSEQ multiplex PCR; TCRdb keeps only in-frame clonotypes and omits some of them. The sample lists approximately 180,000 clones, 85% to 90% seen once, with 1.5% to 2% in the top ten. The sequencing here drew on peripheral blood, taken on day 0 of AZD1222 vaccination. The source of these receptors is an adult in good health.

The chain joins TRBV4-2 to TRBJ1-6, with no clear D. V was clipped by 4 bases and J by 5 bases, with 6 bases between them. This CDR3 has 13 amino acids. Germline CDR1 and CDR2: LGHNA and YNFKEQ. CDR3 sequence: CASSPSDNSPLHF. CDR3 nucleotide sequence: TGTGCCAGCAGCCCCTCGGATAATTCACCCCTCCACTTT.

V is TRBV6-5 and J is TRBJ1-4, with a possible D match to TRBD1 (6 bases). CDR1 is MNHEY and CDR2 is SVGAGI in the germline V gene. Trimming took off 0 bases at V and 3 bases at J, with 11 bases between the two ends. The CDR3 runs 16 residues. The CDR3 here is CASSYSQGWSNEKLFF. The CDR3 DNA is TGTGCCAGCAGTTACTCCCAGGGGTGGTCTAATGAAAAACTGTTTTTT.

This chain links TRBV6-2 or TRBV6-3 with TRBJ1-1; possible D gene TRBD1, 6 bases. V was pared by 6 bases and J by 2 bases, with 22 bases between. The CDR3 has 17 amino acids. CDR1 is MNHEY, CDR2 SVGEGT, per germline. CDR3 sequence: CASSPRGRGPANTEAFF. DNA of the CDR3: TGTGCCAGCAGCCCTAGGGGTCGGGGGCCGGCCAACACTGAAGCTTTCTTT.

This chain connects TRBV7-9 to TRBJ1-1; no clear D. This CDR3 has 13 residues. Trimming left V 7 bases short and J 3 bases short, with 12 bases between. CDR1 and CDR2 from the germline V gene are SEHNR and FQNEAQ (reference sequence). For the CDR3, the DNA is TGTGCCAGCACCGTGGAGAGGGACACTGAAGCTTTCTTT. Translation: CASTVERDTEAFF. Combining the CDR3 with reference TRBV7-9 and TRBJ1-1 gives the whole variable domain DTGVSQNPRHKITKRGQNVTFRCDPISEHNRLYWYRQTLGQGPEFLTYFQNEAQLEKSRLLSDRFSAERPKGSFSTLEIQRTEQGDSAMYLCASTVERDTEAFFGQGTRLTVV.

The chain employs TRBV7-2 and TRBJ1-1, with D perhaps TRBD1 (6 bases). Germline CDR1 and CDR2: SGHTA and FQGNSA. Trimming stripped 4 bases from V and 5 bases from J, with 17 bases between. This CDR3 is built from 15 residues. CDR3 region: CASSSQGIGGTEAFF. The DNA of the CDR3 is TGTGCCAGCAGCTCGCAGGGGATAGGAGGGACTGAAGCTTTCTTT.

Written as DNA, the CDR3 is TGCGCCAGCAGCAAATCCGGGATCGAAAATCAGCCCCAGCATTTT. Translated, it gives CASSKSGIENQPQHF. The chain employs TRBV5-1 and TRBJ1-5; no firm D call. Between the trimmed V and J ends, which lost 4 bases and 4 bases, there was a span of 15 bases. Germline CDR1 is SGHRS and CDR2 is YFSETQ. The CDR3 is 15 amino acids.

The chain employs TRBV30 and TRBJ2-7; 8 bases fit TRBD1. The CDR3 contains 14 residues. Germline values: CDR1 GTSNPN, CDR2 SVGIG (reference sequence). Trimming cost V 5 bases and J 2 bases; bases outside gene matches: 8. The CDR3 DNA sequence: TGTGCCTGGGAGGGACAGGATGTCACCTACGAGCAGTACTTC. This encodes CAWEGQDVTYEQYF.

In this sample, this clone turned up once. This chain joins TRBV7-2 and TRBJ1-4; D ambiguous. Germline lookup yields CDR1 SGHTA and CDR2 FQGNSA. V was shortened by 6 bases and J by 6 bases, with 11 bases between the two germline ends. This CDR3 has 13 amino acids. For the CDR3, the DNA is TGTGCCAGCAGTGCAGGAACATATGAAAAACTGTTTTTT. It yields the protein CASSAGTYEKLFF.

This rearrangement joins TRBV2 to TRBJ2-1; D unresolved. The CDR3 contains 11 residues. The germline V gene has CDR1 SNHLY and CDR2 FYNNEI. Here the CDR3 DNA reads TGTGTCACCGGCGCCTACAATGAGCAGTTCTTC. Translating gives CVTGAYNEQFF.

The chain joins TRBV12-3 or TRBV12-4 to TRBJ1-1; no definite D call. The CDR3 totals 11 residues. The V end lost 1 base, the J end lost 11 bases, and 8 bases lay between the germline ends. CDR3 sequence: CASSLEGNAFF. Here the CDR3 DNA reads TGTGCCAGCAGTTTAGAGGGTAACGCTTTCTTT.

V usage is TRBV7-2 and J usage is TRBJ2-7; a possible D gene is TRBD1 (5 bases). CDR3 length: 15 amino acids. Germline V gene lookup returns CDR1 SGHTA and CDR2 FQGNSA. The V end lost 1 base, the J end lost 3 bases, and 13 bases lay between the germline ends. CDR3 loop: CASSLVGGDSYEQYV. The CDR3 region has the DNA TGTGCCAGCAGCTTAGTCGGCGGAGACAGCTACGAGCAGTACGTC.

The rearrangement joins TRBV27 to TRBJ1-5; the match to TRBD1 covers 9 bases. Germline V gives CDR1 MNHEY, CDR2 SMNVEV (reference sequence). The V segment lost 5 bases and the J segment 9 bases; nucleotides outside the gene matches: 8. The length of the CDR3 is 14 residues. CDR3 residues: CASSLGTGMWPQHF. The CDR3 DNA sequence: TGTGCCAGCAGTCTCGGGACAGGGATGTGGCCCCAGCATTTT.